The entry below gives a single T cell receptor beta chain sequence along with its context. The target antigen is unknown. These data belong to a study of T cell responses to AZD1222 COVID-19 vaccine. This CDR3 comprises 15 residues. The germline V and J ends were trimmed by 2 bases and 3 bases, with 11 bases remaining between them. CDR1 and CDR2 (germline): SGHTA, FQGNSA. TCRdb's copy holds only in-frame clones and misses some; the assay was immunoSEQ multiplex PCR. The sample records some 130,000 clones, approximately 90% being singletons. General study results and limits: Two AZD1222 administrations were followed by greater Spike-specific TCR breadth and depth.

This specimen consisted of peripheral blood, obtained on day 0 of AZD1222 vaccination. The source of this sequence is an adult in good health. This rearrangement joins TRBV7-2 to TRBJ1-5; weak D call: TRBD1 (6 bases). DNA of the CDR3: TGTGCCAGCAGCTTACGGGGGCAAAACAATCAGCCCCAGCATTTT. It is translated as CASSLRGQNNQPQHF. The variable domain in full, completed from reference TRBV7-2 and TRBJ1-5, reads GAGVSQSPSNKVTEKGKDVELRCDPISGHTALYWYRQSLGQGLEFLIYFQGNSAPDKSGLPSDRFSAERTGGSVSTLTIQRTQQEDSAVYLCASSLRGQNNQPQHFGDGTRLSIL.